This TCR beta chain was recovered during a study of T-cell reconstitution after alpha-beta-depleted transplantation in children. Preparation of the TCRbeta library involved a method that used unique molecular identifiers. TCRdb called the PCR reads again in MiXCR, with one record for every CDR3 protein. The table shows about 240,000 distinct CDR3 sequences, with about 11% occurring only once. This CDR3 is built from 15 residues. Concerning this clonotype: Since a much larger clone is just one base distant, this may be a read error.

The rearrangement uses TRBV12-3 or TRBV12-4 and TRBJ2-6, with D perhaps matching TRBD2 (7 bases). The sequence was obtained from a human donor who donated a stem cell graft to a child with acute lymphoblastic leukemia. Sequencing was performed on PBMCs from the stem cell graft donor, taken from the stem cell graft. The CDR3 region is CASSLRGAGSNVLTF. In nucleotides, the CDR3 is TGTGCCAGCAGTTTACGGGGGGCTGGGTCCAACGTCCTGACTTTC.